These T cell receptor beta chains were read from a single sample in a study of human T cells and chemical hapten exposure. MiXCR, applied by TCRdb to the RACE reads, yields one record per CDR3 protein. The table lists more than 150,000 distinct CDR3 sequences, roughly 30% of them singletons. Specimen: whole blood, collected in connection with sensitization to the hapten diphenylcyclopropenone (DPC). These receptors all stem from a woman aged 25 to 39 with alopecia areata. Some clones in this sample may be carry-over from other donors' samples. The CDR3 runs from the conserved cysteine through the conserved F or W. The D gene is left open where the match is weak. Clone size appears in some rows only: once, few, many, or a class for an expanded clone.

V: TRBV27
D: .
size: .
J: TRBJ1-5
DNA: TGTGCCAGCAGGATTCGGGCGGGGGAGGATAGCAATCAGCCCCAGCATTTT
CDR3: CASRIRAGEDSNQPQHF

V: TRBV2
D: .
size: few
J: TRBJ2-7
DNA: TGTGCCAGCAGTGATAATAGGGGCTACGAGCAGTACTTC
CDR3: CASSDNRGYEQYF

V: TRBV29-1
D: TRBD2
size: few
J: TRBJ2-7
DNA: TGCAGCGTAGATGCCGGGACTAACTACGAGCAGTACTTC
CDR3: CSVDAGTNYEQYF

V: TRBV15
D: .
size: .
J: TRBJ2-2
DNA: TGTGCCACCGGACAGCTTTCTTCCACCGGGGAGCTGTTTTTT
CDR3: CATGQLSSTGELFF

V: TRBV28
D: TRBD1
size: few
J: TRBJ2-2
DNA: TGTGCCAGCAGCTCACCGGGGAGACAGGGCACCGGGGAGCTGTTTTTT
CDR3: CASSSPGRQGTGELFF

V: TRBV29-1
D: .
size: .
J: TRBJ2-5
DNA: TGCAGCGTTGAACGGAGCCCAGAGACCCAGTACTTC
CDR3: CSVERSPETQYF

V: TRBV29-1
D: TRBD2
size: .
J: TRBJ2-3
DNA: TGCAGCGGGAAACCGGGACTAGCGGGGGCCGGCACAGATACGCAGTATTTT
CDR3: CSGKPGLAGAGTDTQYF

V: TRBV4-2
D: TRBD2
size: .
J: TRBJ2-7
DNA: TGTGCCAGCAGCTACGGGACTAGCGGGAGTGGTAGCGAGCAGTACTTC
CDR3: CASSYGTSGSGSEQYF

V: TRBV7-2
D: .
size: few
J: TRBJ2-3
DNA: TGTGCCAGCAGCTTGCAACGGGGAGGAGGGCAAGATACGCAGTATTTT
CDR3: CASSLQRGGGQDTQYF

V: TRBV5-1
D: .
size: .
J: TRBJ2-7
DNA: TGCGCCAGCAGCTTGGACGGGGAATTCTACGAGCAGTACTTC
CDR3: CASSLDGEFYEQYF

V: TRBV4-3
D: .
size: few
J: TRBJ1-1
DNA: TGCGCCAGCAGCTCCCGGGGCGGGAGGAACACTGAAGCTTTCTTT
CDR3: CASSSRGGRNTEAFF

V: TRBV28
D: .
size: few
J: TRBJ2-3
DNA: TGTGCCAGCAGTTTGTCCCGCCTAGACACAGATACGCAGTATTTT
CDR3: CASSLSRLDTDTQYF